Each of the 6 T cell receptor beta chains below was sequenced from the same sample in a study of esophageal squamous cell carcinoma under preoperative chemotherapy. Time point described: after preoperative PTX-NDP chemotherapy. TCRdb itself ran the PCR reads through MiXCR, one entry per CDR3 protein. The sample carries roughly 9,600 distinct CDR3 sequences, under 55% recorded once. The sample here was taken from a patient given preoperative chemotherapy. All receptors come from a human donor with esophageal squamous cell carcinoma. The donor label of this sample is uncertain.

The J gene is TRBJ2-3, the V gene TRBV6-1; no firm D call. Germline CDR1 reads MNHNS; CDR2 reads SASEGT. There are 11 residues in the CDR3. With 3 bases removed from V and 6 bases from J, the gap between germline ends came to 4 bases. The CDR3 DNA follows: TGTGCCAGCAGTGAGCCCGATACGCAGTATTTT. It translates to CASSEPDTQYF.

Remarks on this clonotype: The junction does not match germline at one end; this may be a read error. The rearrangement joins TRBV7-2 to TRBJ2-4, with a tentative D call TRBD1 (5 bases). The CDR3 has 16 residues. Germline V gene sequence: CDR1 SGHTA, CDR2 FQGNSA. CDR3 region: CASSLLGRRGKDTQYF. The CDR3 nucleotides read TGTGCCAGCAGCTTATTGGGGCGGCGAGGCAAAGATACTCAGTATTTC.

J is TRBJ2-5 and V is TRBV6-1; 8 nucleotides match TRBD1. V shed 9 bases, J shed 3 bases, and the junction held 12 bases outside the gene matches. Germline assignment: CDR1 MNHNS and CDR2 SASEGT. CDR3 length: 15 amino acids. In DNA form, the CDR3 reads TGTGCCAGGGGGCCAGGGGGCCGGGCCAAAGAGACCCAGTACTTC. Its translation: CARGPGGRAKETQYF.

The sample holds many counts of this clonotype. The rearrangement joins TRBV20-1 to TRBJ1-1, with D uncertain. CDR1 and CDR2 (germline): DFQATT, SNEGSKA (reference sequence). The CDR3 loop spans 12 amino acids. Trimming took 3 bases from V and 5 from J, leaving 10 bases between them. DNA of the CDR3: TGCAGTGCTAGGGTACAGAGGACTGAAGCTTTCTTT. This codes for CSARVQRTEAFF.

In its sample, this clonotype was seen once. A read error is likely, as this CDR3 ends without the conserved phenylalanine or tryptophan. The limits of the CDR3 on the DNA are not certain, so only TCRdb's listed CDR3 is given. This chain links TRBV25-1 with TRBJ2-5; the table calls TRBD1, which could not be checked here. Germline V gene sequence: CDR1 MGHDK, CDR2 SYGVNS. The CDR3 adds up to 9 amino acids, both ends counted. CDR3 region: CASRPQVGR.

The chain carries TRBV6-1 and TRBJ2-1; TRBD2 matches at 9 bases. The J call could be wrong; TRBJ2-5 is a better fit for the DNA end. CDR1 is MNHNS and CDR2 is SASEGT in the germline V gene. This CDR3 has 14 amino acids. The CDR3 DNA follows: TGTGCCAGCAACACAGGGACTAGCAGGGCGACCCAGTACTTC. Protein: CASNTGTSRATQYF.